Below are 24 T cell receptor beta chains sequenced from a single sample in a study of cytomegalovirus exposure and HLA in healthy donors. The PCR was carried out with 60 Vbeta primers and 13 Jbeta primers. The data were produced by immunoSEQ multiplex PCR, yet TCRdb's version contains in-frame clones alone and is incomplete. The sample consists of about 220,000 clones, roughly 83% of them appearing once. The sample consisted of PBMCs. These TCRs come from a boy aged 2 to 9 in good health and CMV-seronegative.

V and J are TRBV27 and TRBJ1-5, with 8 bases fitting TRBD1. The V segment lost 3 bases and the J segment 7 bases; nucleotides outside the gene matches: 11. Germline V gene sequence: CDR1 MNHEY, CDR2 SMNVEV (reference sequence). CDR3 length equals 16 residues. CDR3 protein: CASSFIQQGGLQPQHF. CDR3 nucleotide sequence: TGTGCCAGCAGTTTTATCCAACAGGGGGGGTTGCAGCCCCAGCATTTT.

The V call is TRBV6-1, the J call TRBJ2-5; 13 bases agree with TRBD2. V shed 11 bases and J 3 bases; nucleotides not matched to a gene: 9. CDR1 and CDR2 (germline): MNHNS, SASEGT. The CDR3 contains 15 residues. The CDR3 DNA reads as TGTGCCGGAGGACTAGCGGGGGTAAAGGAAGAGACCCAGTACTTC. The encoded protein is CAGGLAGVKEETQYF.

The chain is built from TRBV7-3 and TRBJ1-2; TRBD1 matches at 9 bases. The CDR3 length is 13 residues. V lost 5 bases to trimming and J lost 6 bases; unmatched junction nucleotides: 4. CDR1 SGHTA and CDR2 FQGTGA come from the germline V gene. CDR3 nucleotide sequence: TGTGCCAGCAGCACGGGACAGGGAGATGGCTACACCTTC. Translation: CASSTGQGDGYTF.

The chain joins TRBV9 to TRBJ1-3; D is perhaps TRBD1 (6 bases). Trimming cost V 2 bases and J 1 base, with 7 bases left between them. Germline CDR1 and CDR2: SGDLS and YYNGEE. CDR3 length: 14 residues. The CDR3 region is CASSVDRSGNTIYF. The CDR3 nucleotides are TGTGCCAGCAGCGTCGACAGGTCTGGAAACACCATATATTTT. Full variable domain (missing parts from reference TRBV9 and TRBJ1-3): DSGVTQTPKHLITATGQRVTLRCSPRSGDLSVYWYQQSLDQGLQFLIQYYNGEERAKGNILERFSAQQFPDLHSELNLSSLELGDSALYFCASSVDRSGNTIYFGEGSWLTVV.

The chain couples TRBV23-1 to TRBJ2-7; maybe TRBD2 (6 bases). TRBV23-1 is flagged as an ORF with uncertain function. Trimming took 0 bases from V and 6 from J, leaving 15 bases between them. The CDR3 is 15 residues long. For the CDR3, the DNA is TGCGCCAGCAGTCAATCGGCCAGGGAGGTACGCGAGCAGTACTTC. Translation: CASSQSAREVREQYF.

J is TRBJ2-7 and V is TRBV7-2, with 11 bases fitting TRBD2. The ends lost 1 base at V and 5 bases at J; junction bases unmatched: 1. The CDR3 is 14 residues long. The germline V gene has CDR1 SGHTA and CDR2 FQGNSA. CDR3 residues: CASSLVLAGDEQYF. The CDR3 DNA reads as TGTGCCAGCAGCTTAGTACTAGCGGGAGACGAGCAGTACTTC.

This clone has just one count. CDR3 nucleotide sequence: TGTGCCAGCAGCTTAGGGGCTCCCTCCCCCTTGCAGGAAAAACTGTTTTTT. Residues: CASSLGAPSPLQEKLFF. The gene calls are TRBV7-8 and TRBJ1-4; D call uncertain. The V end was cut by 1 base, the J end by 8 bases, with 20 bases between. This CDR3 comprises 17 residues. Germline V gene lookup returns CDR1 SGHVS and CDR2 FQNEAQ.

The chain employs TRBV7-2 and TRBJ1-2; D might be TRBD1 (6 bases). This CDR3 is 15 amino acids long. Looked up from germline, CDR1 is SGHTA and CDR2 is FQGNSA. V gave up 7 bases and J gave up 4 bases, with 19 bases separating them. The CDR3: CASTQGNIGGYGYTF. In DNA, the CDR3 is TGTGCCAGCACCCAAGGGAATATAGGGGGCTATGGCTACACCTTC.

V usage is TRBV19 and J usage is TRBJ1-5, with D unresolved. Germline CDR1 and CDR2: LNHDA and SQIVND (reference sequence). The CDR3 has 13 amino acids. V was pared by 3 bases and J by 7 bases, with 10 bases between. The CDR3 reads CASSIGARQPQHF. CDR3 nucleotides: TGTGCCAGTAGTATTGGTGCGAGACAGCCCCAGCATTTT.

The chain joins TRBV6-5 to TRBJ2-4, with 12 positions matching TRBD2. From germline, CDR1 is MNHEY and CDR2 SVGAGI. CDR3 length: 15 residues. J gave up 3 bases and V 8 bases, and 5 bases lay outside the gene matches. The CDR3 is CASSWGLAGKNIQYF. The CDR3 DNA follows: TGTGCCAGCTCCTGGGGACTAGCGGGCAAAAACATTCAGTACTTC.

The J gene is TRBJ2-2, the V gene TRBV19, with 11 bases lining up with TRBD2. V shed 9 bases, J shed 6 bases, and the junction held 9 bases outside the gene matches. The CDR3 covers 15 residues. CDR1 is LNHDA, CDR2 SQIVND, per germline (reference sequence). The CDR3 loop is CASTPRTSGSGELFF. The CDR3 coding sequence is TGTGCCAGCACACCTCGGACTAGCGGGTCCGGGGAGCTGTTTTTT.

The chain recombines TRBV5-5 with TRBJ1-5; 7 bases match TRBD1. J gave up 7 bases and V 0 bases, and 7 bases lay outside the gene matches. This CDR3 is 15 amino acids long. Germline V gene data show CDR1 as SGHKS and CDR2 as YYEKEE (reference sequence). CDR3 DNA: TGTGCCAGCAGCTTGGCGGGGCAGGGGGTCCAGCCCCAGCATTTT. Amino acids: CASSLAGQGVQPQHF. The variable domain in full, completed from reference TRBV5-5 and TRBJ1-5, reads DAGVTQSPTHLIKTRGQQVTLRCSPISGHKSVSWYQQVLGQGPQFIFQYYEKEERGRGNFPDRFSARQFPNYSSELNVNALLLGDSALYLCASSLAGQGVQPQHFGDGTRLSIL.

The chain uses TRBV5-8 and TRBJ2-1; no firm D call. Germline CDR1 reads SGHTS; CDR2 reads YDEGEE. V was shortened by 1 base and J by 9 bases, with 5 bases between the two germline ends. The CDR3 contains 11 residues. CDR3 DNA: TGTGCCAGCAGCTTGAGTAGTGAGCAGTTCTTC. Translating gives CASSLSSEQFF.

The chain joins TRBV4-1 to TRBJ2-1, with 13 bases matching TRBD2. The CDR3 has 18 amino acids. The V and J ends lost 2 bases and 3 bases, in that order; junction bases with no gene match: 7. The germline V gene encodes CDR1 MGHRA and CDR2 YSYEKL. Here the CDR3 DNA reads TGCGCCAGCAGCCAACCCGGACTAGCGGGGGAAATCTACAATGAGCAGTTCTTC. The encoded protein is CASSQPGLAGEIYNEQFF.

The chain carries TRBV6-6 and TRBJ1-2; D remains ambiguous. V shed 6 bases and J shed 3 bases, with 14 bases lying between them. The CDR3 length is 14 residues. Germline V gene lookup returns CDR1 MNHNY and CDR2 SVGAGI (reference sequence). In DNA form, the CDR3 reads TGTGCCAGCAGCCGGACGGGGAATGACTATGGCTACACCTTC. Residues: CASSRTGNDYGYTF.

V usage is TRBV9 and J usage is TRBJ2-1; 9 bases map to TRBD2. V shed 4 bases and J 7 bases; nucleotides not matched to a gene: 6. The CDR3 has 14 amino acids. CDR1 and CDR2 (germline): SGDLS, YYNGEE. The CDR3 spells CASSPGGLANEQFF. Written as DNA, the CDR3 is TGTGCCAGCAGCCCAGGGGGACTAGCAAATGAGCAGTTCTTC. Based on the CDR3 plus reference TRBV9 and TRBJ2-1, the full variable domain is DSGVTQTPKHLITATGQRVTLRCSPRSGDLSVYWYQQSLDQGLQFLIQYYNGEERAKGNILERFSAQQFPDLHSELNLSSLELGDSALYFCASSPGGLANEQFFGPGTRLTVL.

This rearrangement joins TRBV30 to TRBJ2-3; TRBD2 agrees at 13 bases. Germline values: CDR1 GTSNPN, CDR2 SVGIG (reference sequence). V lost 6 bases to trimming and J lost 10 bases; unmatched junction nucleotides: 7. The CDR3 is 13 amino acids. The CDR3 DNA reads TGTGCCTGCGGACTAGCGGGAGTACAGGCGCAGTATTTT. It is translated as CACGLAGVQAQYF.

This chain joins TRBV6-1 and TRBJ2-5; 9 bases are a match to TRBD2. Per germline, CDR1 MNHNS and CDR2 SASEGT. This CDR3 comprises 16 residues. V gave up 2 bases and J gave up 5 bases; unmatched junction bases: 9. The chain's CDR3 is CASSEYGGRAWETQYF. CDR3 DNA: TGTGCCAGCAGTGAATATGGCGGGAGGGCCTGGGAGACCCAGTACTTC.

The rearrangement joins TRBV9 to TRBJ2-1; possibly TRBD1 for D (5 bases). V lost 2 bases, J lost 6 bases, and 18 bases lay in between. The CDR3 spans 16 residues. Germline V CDR1 and CDR2: SGDLS, YYNGEE. CDR3 protein: CASSVGKGPPGNEQFF. The CDR3 DNA follows: TGTGCCAGCAGCGTGGGGAAGGGGCCGCCCGGCAATGAGCAGTTCTTC.

The rearrangement uses TRBV11-2 and TRBJ1-1; no firm D call. V lost 1 base and J 5 bases, leaving 17 bases between the germline ends. This CDR3 has 16 residues. Per the germline V gene, CDR1 is SGHAT and CDR2 is FQNNGV. The CDR3 nucleotides read TGTGCCAGCAGCTTAGCCGGTAAAGGCAGGTGGACTGAAGCTTTCTTT. Residues: CASSLAGKGRWTEAFF.

The J gene is TRBJ2-3, the V gene TRBV5-6, with TRBD1 matching 8 bases. J was trimmed by 4 bases and V by 4 bases; bases with no gene match: 11. The CDR3 extends over 16 amino acids. CDR1 is SGHDT, CDR2 YYEEEE, per germline. CDR3 nucleotides: TGTGCCAGCAGCCCGCTGAGACAGGGGATTGCAGATACGCAGTATTTT. Amino acid sequence: CASSPLRQGIADTQYF.

This clone appeared a few times. The CDR3 sequence: CASSLGGYEQYF. CDR3 DNA sequence: TGTGCCAGCAGCTTAGGGGGTTACGAGCAGTACTTC. The chain recombines TRBV5-8 with TRBJ2-7; tentatively, D is TRBD1 (6 bases). The CDR3 runs 12 residues. The germline V gene encodes CDR1 SGHTS and CDR2 YDEGEE. Trimming stripped 2 bases from V and 4 bases from J, with 7 bases between.

This chain links TRBV14 with TRBJ2-7, with TRBD1 identical over 9 bases. CDR3 length: 15 residues. V was pared by 0 bases and J by 1 base, with 1 base of the junction left unmatched. Germline-derived CDR1 and CDR2 are SGHDN and FVKESK. CDR3 nucleotide sequence: TGTGCCAGCAGCCAAGAGACAGGGGGATCCTACGAGCAGTACTTC. Protein: CASSQETGGSYEQYF.

J is TRBJ1-4 and V is TRBV25-1; D may be TRBD1 (6 bases). V lost 1 base and J 5 bases, leaving 11 bases between the germline ends. The CDR3 extends over 15 amino acids. Per germline, CDR1 MGHDK and CDR2 SYGVNS. The CDR3 region is CASSEWGQGNEKLFF. In DNA, the CDR3 is TGTGCCAGCAGTGAATGGGGGCAAGGGAATGAAAAACTGTTTTTT.